This is a list of T cell receptor beta chains from one sample in a study of blood T cell repertoires in COVID-19. Measured with immunoSEQ multiplex PCR; TCRdb has only the in-frame clones, and not every one. The sample lists 200,000 to 250,000 clones, 82% occurring once. Specimen: PBMCs or T cells enriched from blood (not recorded which). The receptors shown here come from a woman in her sixties who had recovered from COVID-19. Both conserved end residues are part of each CDR3. Fields, in order: V gene, clone size, J gene, D gene, CDR3 protein, CDR3 DNA. The D gene is left open where the match is weak. Rows give clone size only sometimes, using once, few, many, or a class for an expanded clone.

>TRBV7-8|NA|TRBJ2-1|TRBD1
CASSSIGTGGNEQFF
TGTGCCAGCAGCTCAATCGGGACAGGAGGGAATGAGCAGTTCTTC
>TRBV7-2|NA|TRBJ2-3|TRBD1
CASSIRQGRYTQYF
TGTGCCAGCAGCATCCGACAGGGAAGATATACGCAGTATTTT
>TRBV7-9|NA|TRBJ2-7|NA
CASSSTYPGEQYF
TGTGCCAGCAGCTCGACTTACCCTGGTGAGCAGTACTTC
>TRBV10-3|NA|TRBJ1-3|TRBD1
CASDAGQGSGNTIYF
TGTGCCAGCGATGCGGGACAGGGATCTGGAAACACCATATATTTT
>TRBV13|NA|TRBJ2-7|TRBD1
CASSGRNRGDLYEQYF
TGTGCCAGCAGCGGCAGAAACAGGGGGGACTTGTACGAGCAGTACTTC
>TRBV29-1|NA|TRBJ2-7|NA
CSVEEDGSSYEQYF
TGCAGCGTTGAGGAGGACGGGAGCTCCTACGAGCAGTACTTC
>TRBV2|NA|TRBJ1-2|TRBD1
CASSEDRGSYGYTF
TGTGCCAGCAGTGAGGACAGGGGAAGTTATGGCTACACCTTC
>TRBV11-2|few|TRBJ1-1|NA
CASSLATGSTEAFF
TGTGCCAGCAGCTTAGCCACAGGGTCCACTGAAGCTTTCTTT
>TRBV4-1|NA|TRBJ1-2|NA
CASSQDRVVDVFGYTF
TGCGCCAGCAGCCAAGACAGGGTGGTGGATGTTTTCGGCTACACCTTC
>TRBV2|NA|TRBJ1-2|NA
CASSEDRDYGYTF
TGTGCCAGCAGTGAAGACAGAGACTATGGCTACACCTTC
>TRBV2|NA|TRBJ2-7|NA
CASSIDGGAQSYEQYF
TGTGCCAGCAGTATCGATGGGGGGGCTCAATCGTACGAGCAGTACTTC
>TRBV7-9|NA|TRBJ2-1|TRBD1
CASSLFMFGQGYNEQFF
TGTGCCAGCAGCTTATTCATGTTTGGACAGGGGTACAATGAGCAGTTCTTC
>TRBV4-2|NA|TRBJ1-2|NA
CASSRTDRGAYGYTF
TGTGCCAGCAGCCGCACGGACAGAGGAGCCTATGGCTACACCTTC
>TRBV9|NA|TRBJ2-3|TRBD2
CASSVGGGLTDTQYF
TGTGCCAGCAGCGTAGGCGGGGGGCTCACAGATACGCAGTATTTT
>TRBV7-6|once|TRBJ1-1|TRBD1
CASSYSRGRDTEAFF
TGTGCCAGCAGCTACTCTAGGGGGCGCGACACTGAAGCTTTCTTT
>TRBV11-2|few|TRBJ1-3|NA
CASTYGSTGNTIYF
TGTGCCAGCACCTACGGGTCTACTGGAAACACCATATATTTT
>TRBV25-1|NA|TRBJ1-2|TRBD1
CASSGTGTATIYGYTF
TGTGCCAGCAGTGGGACAGGGACCGCAACCATCTATGGCTACACCTTC